Below are 12 T cell receptor beta chains sequenced from a single sample in a study of blood T cells in healthy people across ages. The second PCR ran about 6 to 12 cycles with a sample-barcoded 5' primer and J-beta primers. Using its own MiXCR run on the 5' RACE reads, TCRdb lists one record per CDR3 protein. Among about 2 million distinct CDR3 sequences, about 50% were seen once, and the ten largest hold approximately 2.1%. Sequencing was carried out using blood. These receptor sequences come from a woman in her thirties or forties in good health.

The chain has TRBV3-1 and TRBJ2-4; tentatively, D is TRBD2 (5 bases). The CDR3 has 13 residues. Germline CDR1 LGHDT, CDR2 YNNKEL (reference sequence). V lost 2 bases to trimming and J lost 8 bases, with 10 bases between them. The CDR3 bases are TGTGCCAGCAGCCAAAATACCGGGGACATTCAGTACTTC. This sequence encodes CASSQNTGDIQYF.

V usage is TRBV7-9 and J usage is TRBJ2-7, with a possible D match to TRBD1 (5 bases). This CDR3 contains 13 residues. V gave up 2 bases and J gave up 5 bases, with 10 bases separating them. Germline CDR1 SEHNR, CDR2 FQNEAQ (reference sequence). The CDR3 is CASSLLRDHEQYF. CDR3 DNA: TGTGCCAGCAGCTTACTCAGGGATCACGAGCAGTACTTC.

As concerns this clonotype: Being one base from a much bigger clone, this may be a read error. V and J are TRBV29-1 and TRBJ2-5; weak D call: TRBD1 (6 bases). The CDR3 loop spans 12 amino acids. Trimming took 8 bases from V and 4 from J, leaving 14 bases between them. Germline CDR1 SQVTM, CDR2 ANQGSEA. CDR3: CSTGQRPETQYF. The CDR3 bases are TGCAGCACAGGACAGAGACCAGAGACCCAGTACTTC. The whole variable domain, filled in from reference TRBV29-1 and TRBJ2-5, reads SAVISQKPSRDICQRGTSLTIQCQVDSQVTMMFWYRQQPGQSLTLIATANQGSEATYESGFVIDKFPISRPNLTFSTLTVSNMSPEDSSIYLCSTGQRPETQYFGPGTRLLVL.

This clonotype has just a few counts. This rearrangement joins TRBV20-1 to TRBJ2-7; 7 positions agree with TRBD1. CDR3 length: 13 residues. With 5 bases clipped from V and 1 base from J, the junction kept 5 bases outside the gene matches. Looked up from germline, CDR1 is DFQATT and CDR2 is SNEGSKA (reference sequence). The chain's CDR3 is CSASTDRSYEQYF. CDR3 DNA sequence: TGCAGTGCTTCAACGGACAGGTCCTACGAGCAGTACTTC.

The rearrangement links TRBV20-1 to TRBJ1-5; tentatively, D is TRBD1 (6 bases). The CDR3 length is 12 residues. CDR1 DFQATT and CDR2 SNEGSKA come from the germline V gene (reference sequence). Trimming shortened V by 5 bases and J by 4 bases, and 9 bases separated the two germline ends. The DNA of the CDR3 is TGCAGTGCTTGTACAGGGAATCAGCCCCAGCATTTT. This encodes CSACTGNQPQHF.

The CDR3 here is CASSTRLAGGSNEQFF. CDR3 nucleotide sequence: TGTGCCAGCAGCACAAGACTAGCGGGGGGATCGAATGAGCAGTTCTTC. The J gene is TRBJ2-1, the V gene TRBV7-8; 13 bases fit TRBD2. This CDR3 has 16 amino acids. V shed 5 bases and J 7 bases; nucleotides not matched to a gene: 8. CDR1 is SGHVS, CDR2 FQNEAQ, per germline.

This clonotype was seen once. In nucleotides, the CDR3 is TGTGCCAGCAGTTTACGGACAGGGATCGGCCCCTACGAGCAGTACTTC. Translated, it gives CASSLRTGIGPYEQYF. This chain connects TRBV6-6 to TRBJ2-7; the match to TRBD1 covers 8 bases. V lost 4 bases, J lost 2 bases, and 10 bases stayed unmatched. CDR1 is MNHNY and CDR2 is SVGAGI in the germline V gene (reference sequence). The CDR3 totals 16 residues.

This clonotype has only one observation. V is TRBV24-1 and J is TRBJ2-4; TRBD2 is a possible D gene (6 bases). The end of the DNA aligns better with TRBJ2-5, so the J call may be wrong. Germline V CDR1 and CDR2: KGHDR, SFDVKD. The CDR3 sequence is 15 residues long. In nucleotides, the CDR3 is TGTGCCACCAGTGATTTAAGACGGGGGAAAGAGACCCAGTACTTC. Translating gives CATSDLRRGKETQYF.

This rearrangement joins TRBV6-1 to TRBJ1-2; D is unclear. V was pared by 4 bases and J by 0 bases, with 12 bases between. This CDR3 spans 15 amino acids. Looked up from germline, CDR1 is MNHNS and CDR2 is SASEGT. DNA for the CDR3: TGTGCCAGCAGTGTCCGGACGGATCCTAACTATGGCTACACCTTC. It translates to CASSVRTDPNYGYTF.

This clonotype was seen just once. One end of the junction is discordant with germline, which a read error may explain. V is TRBV12-3 or TRBV12-4 and J is TRBJ2-7; unclear D gene. The CDR3 runs 11 residues. The CDR3 DNA is TGTGCCGGCAGTTTTCTCTCCGAGCAGTACTTC. Amino acid sequence: CAGSFLSEQYF.

V usage is TRBV24-1 and J usage is TRBJ2-1, with 12 bases identical to TRBD2. Trimming took 3 bases from V and 4 from J; bases not matched to a gene: 6. This CDR3 has 17 amino acids. In germline, CDR1 is KGHDR, CDR2 SFDVKD. CDR3 sequence (DNA): TGTGCCACCAGTGATATGTCTAGCGGGGGGGCTTACAATGAGCAGTTCTTC. This sequence encodes CATSDMSSGGAYNEQFF.

V gene TRBV4-3 combines with J gene TRBJ1-6; D might be TRBD1 (6 bases). Germline loops: CDR1 LGHNA, CDR2 YSLEER. CDR3 length: 15 amino acids. V was pared by 0 bases and J by 8 bases, with 11 bases between. This chain's CDR3 is CASSQEGGGYSPLHF. CDR3 coding DNA: TGCGCCAGCAGCCAAGAAGGGGGGGGTTATTCACCCCTCCACTTT.